The rows below give T cell receptor beta chains drawn from one sample of a study of shared clonotypes between healthy human individuals. Sequenced by immunoSEQ multiplex PCR; TCRdb stores in-frame clones only, minus some. The table records around 2,000,000 clones, about 95% of them present only once. Input material: naive CD8+ T cells sorted from blood. Every receptor here comes from a man between 18 and 29 years old in good health. The CDR3 runs from the conserved cysteine through the conserved F or W. The D gene is left open where the match is weak. Not every row has a clone size; where given, it reads once, few, many or a size class.

CDR3 DNA: TGCAGCGCCGAGGGATCCGACCCCGGGTACGAGCAGTACTTC
CDR3 protein: CSAEGSDPGYEQYF
D gene: .
clone size: .
V gene: TRBV29-1
J gene: TRBJ2-7

CDR3 DNA: TGTGCCAGCAGCGTAGGGGGCGGAGATACGCAGTATTTT
CDR3 protein: CASSVGGGDTQYF
D gene: .
clone size: .
V gene: TRBV9
J gene: TRBJ2-3

CDR3 DNA: TGTGCCAGCAGCTTAGGGGACAGGGGGGCGTACGAGCAGTACTTC
CDR3 protein: CASSLGDRGAYEQYF
D gene: TRBD1
clone size: .
V gene: TRBV7-8
J gene: TRBJ2-7

CDR3 DNA: TGTGCCAGTTCGTATCTTGGGGACGGACTCTACGAGCAGTACTTC
CDR3 protein: CASSYLGDGLYEQYF
D gene: .
clone size: .
V gene: TRBV6-6
J gene: TRBJ2-7

CDR3 DNA: TGCGCCAGCAGCCAAGATCGATCGGGAGGGCCTTTTAATGAGCAGTTCTTC
CDR3 protein: CASSQDRSGGPFNEQFF
D gene: TRBD2
clone size: .
V gene: TRBV4-3
J gene: TRBJ2-1

CDR3 DNA: TGTGCCAGCAGTTTTGTCTCCTCCTACGAGCAGTACTTC
CDR3 protein: CASSFVSSYEQYF
D gene: .
clone size: .
V gene: TRBV27
J gene: TRBJ2-7

CDR3 DNA: TGTGCTAGTGGAACCGGGACAGCCGACTCCTACAATGAGCAGTTCTTC
CDR3 protein: CASGTGTADSYNEQFF
D gene: TRBD1
clone size: .
V gene: TRBV12-5
J gene: TRBJ2-1

CDR3 DNA: TGTGCCATCAGTGAGCTGAGACTAGCGGGAGGCCCACCTTCTAGCACAGATACGCAGTATTTT
CDR3 protein: CAISELRLAGGPPSSTDTQYF
D gene: TRBD2
clone size: .
V gene: TRBV10-3
J gene: TRBJ2-3

CDR3 DNA: TGTGCCAGCAGCTTCGGCGCTCAAGAGACCCAGTACTTC
CDR3 protein: CASSFGAQETQYF
D gene: .
clone size: .
V gene: TRBV11-2
J gene: TRBJ2-5

CDR3 DNA: TGTGCCAGCAGCTTGGAAAGGCGGGGAGATACGCAGTATTTT
CDR3 protein: CASSLERRGDTQYF
D gene: .
clone size: .
V gene: TRBV5-5
J gene: TRBJ2-3

CDR3 DNA: TGTGCCTCAGGGGGAGGAGCGAACACCGGGGAGCTGTTTTTT
CDR3 protein: CASGGGANTGELFF
D gene: .
clone size: .
V gene: TRBV6-5
J gene: TRBJ2-2

CDR3 DNA: TGTGCCAGTAGTATTGTAGGGAACACCGGGGAGCTGTTTTTT
CDR3 protein: CASSIVGNTGELFF
D gene: .
clone size: .
V gene: TRBV19
J gene: TRBJ2-2

CDR3 DNA: TGTGCCAGCAGTTTATTAGTGGAAATTATTTTGGATAATTCACCCCTCCACTTT
CDR3 protein: CASSLLVEIILDNSPLHF
D gene: .
clone size: .
V gene: TRBV28
J gene: TRBJ1-6

CDR3 DNA: TGTGCCAGCAGTTTCTTGGCAGGGGAGAGCAATCAGCCCCAGCATTTT
CDR3 protein: CASSFLAGESNQPQHF
D gene: .
clone size: .
V gene: TRBV27
J gene: TRBJ1-5

CDR3 DNA: TGTGCCAGTAGTAACTTCCAGGGGATTGAAAAACTGTTTTTT
CDR3 protein: CASSNFQGIEKLFF
D gene: .
clone size: .
V gene: TRBV19
J gene: TRBJ1-4

CDR3 DNA: TGTGCCACCAAGACAGGTCTTGGGGCCTCCTACGAGCAGTACTTC
CDR3 protein: CATKTGLGASYEQYF
D gene: .
clone size: .
V gene: TRBV6-1
J gene: TRBJ2-7

CDR3 DNA: TGTGCCAGCAGCGGTTGGCGTGGCAGATCCTACGAGCAGTACTTC
CDR3 protein: CASSGWRGRSYEQYF
D gene: .
clone size: .
V gene: TRBV7-9
J gene: TRBJ2-7

CDR3 DNA: TGTGCCAGCAGTTTCACCGATGGGACAGGGGGCAAGTACGAGCAGTACTTC
CDR3 protein: CASSFTDGTGGKYEQYF
D gene: TRBD1
clone size: .
V gene: TRBV28
J gene: TRBJ2-7

CDR3 DNA: TGTGCCAGCAGTTACTTTAGCGGGGGGCCGAATGAGCAGTTCTTC
CDR3 protein: CASSYFSGGPNEQFF
D gene: TRBD2
clone size: .
V gene: TRBV6-5
J gene: TRBJ2-1

CDR3 DNA: TGTGCCAGTAGTGTCGGACAGGGGGCCTACGAGCAGTACTTC
CDR3 protein: CASSVGQGAYEQYF
D gene: TRBD1
clone size: .
V gene: TRBV19
J gene: TRBJ2-7

CDR3 DNA: TGTGCCAGCAGTTTGGTGGGGAGCAATCAGCCCCAGCATTTT
CDR3 protein: CASSLVGSNQPQHF
D gene: .
clone size: .
V gene: TRBV27
J gene: TRBJ1-5

CDR3 DNA: TGTGCCAGCAGCTTAGAGGGACTAGCGGGAGTAGTTTACAATGAGCAGTTCTTC
CDR3 protein: CASSLEGLAGVVYNEQFF
D gene: TRBD2
clone size: .
V gene: TRBV11-2
J gene: TRBJ2-1

CDR3 DNA: TGCAGCGTTCATCTAGACGGAAACACCATATATTTT
CDR3 protein: CSVHLDGNTIYF
D gene: .
clone size: .
V gene: TRBV29-1
J gene: TRBJ1-3

CDR3 DNA: TGTGCCTGGAGTGTACTTGGAAACTTTTTCCCTGAAGCTTTCTTT
CDR3 protein: CAWSVLGNFFPEAFF
D gene: .
clone size: .
V gene: TRBV30
J gene: TRBJ1-1

CDR3 DNA: TGCGCCAGCAGCTTGTCGGCTAGCGGTAACACCGGGGAGCTGTTTTTT
CDR3 protein: CASSLSASGNTGELFF
D gene: TRBD2
clone size: .
V gene: TRBV5-1
J gene: TRBJ2-2

CDR3 DNA: TGCGCCAGCAGTGAGTCAAGGACCTATGGCTACACCTTC
CDR3 protein: CASSESRTYGYTF
D gene: .
clone size: .
V gene: TRBV10-1
J gene: TRBJ1-2

CDR3 DNA: TGTGCCAGCAGTGTACAGTGGAACACTGAAGCTTTCTTT
CDR3 protein: CASSVQWNTEAFF
D gene: .
clone size: once
V gene: TRBV6-1
J gene: TRBJ1-1

CDR3 DNA: TGTGCCAGCACGCAGGGGGCGTCTGGAAACACCATATATTTT
CDR3 protein: CASTQGASGNTIYF
D gene: TRBD1
clone size: .
V gene: TRBV5-6
J gene: TRBJ1-3

CDR3 DNA: TGTGCCAGCAGCCCCTGGATTGGTAGCACAGATACGCAGTATTTT
CDR3 protein: CASSPWIGSTDTQYF
D gene: .
clone size: .
V gene: TRBV14
J gene: TRBJ2-3

CDR3 DNA: TGTGCCACCAGAGACAGATTCCAAGAGACCCAGTACTTC
CDR3 protein: CATRDRFQETQYF
D gene: .
clone size: .
V gene: TRBV19
J gene: TRBJ2-5

CDR3 DNA: TGTGCCAGCAGTGATCCGAGCGGATTCACAGATACGCAGTATTTT
CDR3 protein: CASSDPSGFTDTQYF
D gene: .
clone size: .
V gene: TRBV2
J gene: TRBJ2-3

CDR3 DNA: TGCGCCAGCAGCCAAGTAGCATCAAATTACAATGAGCAGTTCTTC
CDR3 protein: CASSQVASNYNEQFF
D gene: .
clone size: .
V gene: TRBV4-1
J gene: TRBJ2-1

CDR3 DNA: TGTGCCAGCAGAGGAACCGGGACCTACGAGCAGTACTTC
CDR3 protein: CASRGTGTYEQYF
D gene: .
clone size: once
V gene: TRBV6-1
J gene: TRBJ2-7

CDR3 DNA: TGTGCCAGCAGCTCGGGACAGGGGATCTGGAACACCGGGGAGCTGTTTTTT
CDR3 protein: CASSSGQGIWNTGELFF
D gene: TRBD1
clone size: .
V gene: TRBV7-8
J gene: TRBJ2-2

CDR3 DNA: TGCGCCAGCAGCCAAGGGACGAACACTGAAGCTTTCTTT
CDR3 protein: CASSQGTNTEAFF
D gene: .
clone size: .
V gene: TRBV4-1
J gene: TRBJ1-1

CDR3 DNA: TGTGCCAGCAGTTTAAGGCCAGCAGGGGAAGCCTACTATGGCTACACCTTC
CDR3 protein: CASSLRPAGEAYYGYTF
D gene: .
clone size: .
V gene: TRBV28
J gene: TRBJ1-2

CDR3 DNA: TGTGCCAGCAGCTTACGGCCCGGGGAGGGGTCCTACGAGCAGTACTTC
CDR3 protein: CASSLRPGEGSYEQYF
D gene: TRBD2
clone size: .
V gene: TRBV13
J gene: TRBJ2-7

CDR3 DNA: TGCGCCAGCAGCCAAGTCCACGACGAGCAGTACTTC
CDR3 protein: CASSQVHDEQYF
D gene: .
clone size: .
V gene: TRBV4-1
J gene: TRBJ2-7

CDR3 DNA: TGCGCCAGCAGCTTGGCCCAGGGCTTGAACACTGAAGCTTTCTTT
CDR3 protein: CASSLAQGLNTEAFF
D gene: .
clone size: .
V gene: TRBV5-1
J gene: TRBJ1-1

CDR3 DNA: TGTGCCTGGAGTGTACTGGCGGTTAACTACAATGAGCAGTTCTTC
CDR3 protein: CAWSVLAVNYNEQFF
D gene: .
clone size: .
V gene: TRBV30
J gene: TRBJ2-1

CDR3 DNA: TGTGCCAGCAGCGGGGACAGGGGGGACTATGGCTACACCTTC
CDR3 protein: CASSGDRGDYGYTF
D gene: TRBD1
clone size: .
V gene: TRBV5-6
J gene: TRBJ1-2